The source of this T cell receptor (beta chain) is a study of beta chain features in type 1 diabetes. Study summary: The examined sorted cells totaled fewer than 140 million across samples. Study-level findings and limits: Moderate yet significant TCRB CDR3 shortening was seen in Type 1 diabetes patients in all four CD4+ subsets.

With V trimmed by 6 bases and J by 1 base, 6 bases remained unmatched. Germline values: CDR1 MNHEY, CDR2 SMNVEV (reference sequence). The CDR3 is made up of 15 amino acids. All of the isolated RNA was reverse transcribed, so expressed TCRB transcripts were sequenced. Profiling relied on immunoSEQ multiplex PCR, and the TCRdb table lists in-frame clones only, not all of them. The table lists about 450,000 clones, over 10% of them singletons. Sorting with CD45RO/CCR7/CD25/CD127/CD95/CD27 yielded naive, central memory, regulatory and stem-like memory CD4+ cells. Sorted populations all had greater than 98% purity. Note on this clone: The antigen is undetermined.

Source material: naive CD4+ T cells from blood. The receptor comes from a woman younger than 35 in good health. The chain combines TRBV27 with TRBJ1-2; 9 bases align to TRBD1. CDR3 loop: CASRTRTGVNYGYTF. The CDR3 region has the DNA TGTGCCAGCAGGACGAGGACAGGGGTTAACTATGGCTACACCTTC.